These 19 T cell receptor beta chains came from one sample sequenced in a study of T cell responses to AZD1222 COVID-19 vaccine. Clones were sequenced by immunoSEQ multiplex PCR, and TCRdb holds only the in-frame ones, with some missing. The profile covers about 180,000 clones, with roughly nine tenths appearing a single time and approximately 2% taken by the ten largest. The sample was peripheral blood, taken on day 0 of AZD1222 vaccination. The receptor set was obtained from an adult in good health.

The chain combines TRBV3-1 (or the pseudogene TRBV3-2) with TRBJ2-7, with TRBD1 identical over 9 bases. Germline V gene sequence: CDR1 LGHDT, CDR2 YNNKEL (reference sequence). This CDR3 contains 14 residues. With 1 base clipped from V and 10 bases from J, the junction kept 8 bases outside the gene matches. The CDR3 region is CASSQGQGGVGQYF. The DNA of the CDR3 is TGTGCCAGCAGCCAAGGACAGGGGGGAGTCGGTCAGTACTTC.

The chain carries TRBV27 and TRBJ1-1, with a possible D match to TRBD1 (5 bases). The length of the CDR3 is 13 residues. Trimming cost V 7 bases and J 4 bases, with 13 bases left between them. Germline V gene data show CDR1 as MNHEY and CDR2 as SMNVEV (reference sequence). CDR3: CASKLGGGTEAFF. The CDR3 DNA reads TGTGCCAGCAAATTGGGGGGGGGCACTGAAGCTTTCTTT.

The chain links TRBV25-1 to TRBJ1-4; the D gene is possibly TRBD1 (6 bases). The V gene's germline CDR1 is MGHDK and CDR2 SYGVNS. This CDR3 is built from 15 residues. V lost 4 bases and J 5 bases, leaving 14 bases between the germline ends. CDR3 sequence: CASSVRWQGNEKLFF. In DNA form, the CDR3 reads TGTGCCAGCAGTGTTCGTTGGCAGGGGAATGAAAAACTGTTTTTT.

The chain carries TRBV3-1 (or the pseudogene TRBV3-2) and TRBJ2-3, with D unresolved. The CDR3 spans 11 residues. Trimming left V 1 base short and J 4 bases short, with 0 bases between. Germline V gene data show CDR1 as LGHDT and CDR2 as YNNKEL (reference sequence). The CDR3 DNA sequence: TGTGCCAGCAGCCAAGCAGATACGCAGTATTTT. Translated: CASSQADTQYF.

This chain connects TRBV9 to TRBJ2-6; D is ambiguous. Looked up from germline, CDR1 is SGDLS and CDR2 is YYNGEE. The ends were cut back, 3 bases at V and 0 bases at J, with 19 bases in the middle. The CDR3 spans 19 residues. Here the CDR3 reads CASSADVADKGSGANVLTF. In DNA, the CDR3 is TGTGCCAGCAGCGCGGACGTAGCAGACAAAGGCTCTGGGGCCAACGTCCTGACTTTC. The whole variable domain, filled in from reference TRBV9 and TRBJ2-6, reads DSGVTQTPKHLITATGQRVTLRCSPRSGDLSVYWYQQSLDQGLQFLIQYYNGEERAKGNILERFSAQQFPDLHSELNLSSLELGDSALYFCASSADVADKGSGANVLTFGAGSRLTVL.

The V call is TRBV11-2, the J call TRBJ1-3; D gene unclear. The CDR3 has 14 residues. Per the germline V gene, CDR1 is SGHAT and CDR2 is FQNNGV. The V end was cut by 5 bases, the J end by 2 bases, with 10 bases between. CDR3 nucleotides: TGTGCCAGCAGCCCCGGTACAGCTGGAAACACCATATATTTT. Amino acids: CASSPGTAGNTIYF.

V gene TRBV2 combines with J gene TRBJ1-2, with D possibly TRBD1 on 6 matching bases. Deletions cut 3 bases from V and 8 bases from J, with 19 bases between. The CDR3 has 15 amino acids. Germline V gene sequence: CDR1 SNHLY, CDR2 FYNNEI. The CDR3 spells CASSDGAGGMQGYTF. The CDR3, as DNA: TGTGCCAGCAGTGACGGGGCTGGGGGCATGCAAGGCTACACCTTC.

The chain combines TRBV5-6 with TRBJ2-3, with 10 bases that match TRBD2. CDR1 SGHDT and CDR2 YYEEEE come from the germline V gene. This CDR3 spans 16 amino acids. After removal of 3 bases from V and 4 bases from J, the junction contained 8 bases not matched to a gene. DNA for the CDR3: TGTGCCAGCAGCTATCTAAGCGGGGGGGCCTCAGATACGCAGTATTTT. Translation: CASSYLSGGASDTQYF.

The chain is built from TRBV7-9 and TRBJ1-1; D gene ambiguous. The germline V gene has CDR1 SEHNR and CDR2 FQNEAQ (reference sequence). The length of the CDR3 is 12 residues. V lost 5 bases and J 9 bases, leaving 13 bases between the germline ends. The CDR3 is CASSIPGGQAFF. The CDR3 nucleotides read TGTGCCAGCAGCATTCCTGGAGGGCAAGCTTTCTTT.

V usage is TRBV7-2 and J usage is TRBJ2-5, with D tentatively TRBD2 (5 bases). Trimming cost V 0 bases and J 2 bases, with 7 bases left between them. Germline V CDR1 and CDR2: SGHTA, FQGNSA. This CDR3 is built from 14 residues. The CDR3 DNA is TGTGCCAGCAGCTTAGCAGGCGGGCAAGAGACCCAGTACTTC. It is translated as CASSLAGGQETQYF.

The gene calls are TRBV18 and TRBJ1-1; D unresolved. Germline-derived CDR1 and CDR2 are KGHSH and LQKENI. With 6 bases removed from V and 1 base from J, the gap between germline ends came to 9 bases. The CDR3 contains 13 residues. The CDR3 region is CASSRTENTEAFF. The CDR3 coding sequence is TGTGCCAGCTCGCGGACGGAGAACACTGAAGCTTTCTTT.

This clone has a single count. The chain combines TRBV4-3 with TRBJ1-2; D possibly corresponds to TRBD1 (6 bases). V lost 0 bases to trimming and J lost 8 bases, with 13 bases between them. The CDR3 length is 14 residues. The germline V gene encodes CDR1 LGHNA and CDR2 YSLEER. This CDR3 reads CASSQDTGAGGYTF. The CDR3 DNA follows: TGCGCCAGCAGCCAAGATACGGGGGCGGGAGGCTACACCTTC.

The chain employs TRBV14 and TRBJ1-5; 9 positions agree with TRBD1. Trimming at V came to 0 bases and at J to 0 bases, leaving 12 bases not matched to a gene. Germline V lookup: CDR1 SGHDN, CDR2 FVKESK. CDR3 size: 20 residues. In DNA, the CDR3 is TGTGCCAGCAGCCAAGATTTGGGACAGGGCGAAGTTAATAGCAATCAGCCCCAGCATTTT. Translated, it gives CASSQDLGQGEVNSNQPQHF.

This chain connects TRBV30 to TRBJ2-7; D gene uncertain. The CDR3 is 14 amino acids. V lost 2 bases and J lost 1, with 12 bases in between. Germline V lookup: CDR1 GTSNPN, CDR2 SVGIG (reference sequence). CDR3 DNA: TGTGCCTGGAGTTACCACGTCCCGTCCTACGAGCAGTACTTC. Amino acids: CAWSYHVPSYEQYF. The entire variable domain, with the rest obtained from reference TRBV30 and TRBJ2-7, is as follows: SQTIHQWPATLVQPVGSPLSLECTVEGTSNPNLYWYRQAAGRGLQLLFYSVGIGQISSEVPQNLSASRPQDRQFILSSKKLLLSDSGFYLCAWSYHVPSYEQYFGPGTRLTVT.

The chain joins TRBV13 to TRBJ2-7; 10 nucleotides agree with TRBD1. This CDR3 has 15 amino acids. V trimming: 4 bases; J trimming: 5 bases; junction bases outside the gene matches: 8. The V gene's germline CDR1 is PRHDT and CDR2 FYEKMQ (reference sequence). The CDR3 nucleotides are TGTGCCAGCAGCTACCCGGGACAGGGGAGCAACGAGCAGTACTTC. Translating it yields CASSYPGQGSNEQYF.

The CDR3, as DNA: TGTGCCAGCAGCTTAAGGGCCCGTCCAGAGCAGTTCTTC. It translates to CASSLRARPEQFF. V is TRBV21-1 and J is TRBJ2-1. TRBV21-1 is shown as a pseudogene. The CDR3 is made up of 13 amino acids.

CDR3: CASSGQGWTEAFF. CDR3 DNA: TGTGCCAGCAGTGGACAGGGATGGACTGAAGCTTTCTTT. This rearrangement joins TRBV2 to TRBJ1-1, with 7 positions matching TRBD1. The junction had 4 bases not matched to a gene; V was cut back by 4 bases and J by 5 bases. Looked up from germline, CDR1 is SNHLY and CDR2 is FYNNEI. This CDR3 is built from 13 residues.

J is TRBJ2-5 and V is TRBV2; D remains unclear. From germline, CDR1 is SNHLY and CDR2 FYNNEI. CDR3 length: 15 residues. Trimming took 2 bases from V and 1 from J, leaving 11 bases between them. The CDR3 DNA reads TGTGCCAGCAGTGAAATCTCGTGGATCCAAGAGACCCAGTACTTC. This translates into CASSEISWIQETQYF. The full variable domain, completed using reference TRBV2 and TRBJ2-5, is EPEVTQTPSHQVTQMGQEVILRCVPISNHLYFYWYRQILGQKVEFLVSFYNNEISEKSEIFDDQFSVERPDGSNFTLKIRSTKLEDSAMYFCASSEISWIQETQYFGPGTRLLVL.

The chain employs TRBV5-1 and TRBJ1-6; D gene uncertain. V was trimmed by 2 bases and J by 9 bases, leaving 12 bases between them. The length of the CDR3 is 14 residues. Germline lookup yields CDR1 SGHRS and CDR2 YFSETQ. The CDR3 DNA follows: TGCGCCAGCAGCTTAAGACAAGAGAGTTCACCCCTCCACTTT. Protein sequence: CASSLRQESSPLHF.